What follows describes a single TCR beta chain. What this receptor recognizes is not known. The sample holds no much larger clone one base away, and base qualities are not on file. This sample is drawn from a study of long-term antiretroviral therapy in people with HIV (dated by TCRdb to between 2021 and 2024). Regarding the study in general: The earliest samples were collected approximately a decade before the 2015 WHO recommendation for immediate ART, a period when ART was typically delayed until CD4 counts fell. A retrospective serial study tested whether changes in peripheral blood TRB repertoire composition and diversity were associated with ART initiation and durable HIV suppression. A total of roughly 200 cryopreserved PBMC samples were contributed to the cohort by 30 adults with confirmed HIV infection, with samples collected serially over a mean of approximately 6 years (range 1-12). Of the roughly 30 participants with HIV, about a dozen were female. No cross-contamination during QIAcube processing was seen in test extractions of a monoclonal T-cell line run alongside 33 polyclonal samples. The investigation overall reported the following: Inferences about post-ART repertoire changes were limited because no data were available on ART adherence, viral resistance or therapy changes. ART initiation was associated with a significant increase in TRB diversity, but diversity stayed significantly below transplant donor controls even after long-term ART. The samples were dated from about 2003 to 2017, and the ART regimens that were used may be less effective than current ART regimens. CDR3 length ranges in HIV repertoires were narrower than in controls, and network structure suggested an antigen-experienced repertoire with only a slight naive shift after ART. Expanded TRB clones identified before ART initiation dominated the repertoire at all time points, although this dominance fluctuated and declined in many PLHIV after ART. Because PBMC availability was limited, only the TCR beta chain was sequenced, with no alpha chain pairing. Because pre-ART samples had limited cell numbers, profiling was done on unsorted PBMC rather than on sorted CD4+ and CD8+ T cells.

Participants were included only if at least one PBMC sample before ART initiation and at least two post-ART samples were available. Every participant with HIV received treatment in the United States of America. Cryopreserved samples of about 1-10 million PBMC were thawed and washed before DNA extraction. At the time of the earliest PBMC sample, participants with HIV were aged between about 23 and 54 years. Per participant, PBMC samples came from 1-4 timepoints prior to ART initiation and 2-8 timepoints following ART initiation, for a median of 7 samples. For every participant, serial HIV viral load, CD4+ T-cell count, ART history and demographic data were obtained. A Qiagen kit on a QIAcube was used to extract genomic DNA from unsorted PBMC, with samples processed in batches of 12. The V end loses 2 bases and the J end loses 7 bases, and a stretch of 12 bases separates them. CDR1 and CDR2, looked up from the germline V gene (reference sequence), are SEHNR and FQNEAQ. Including the terminal cysteine and valine, the CDR3 comprises 13 residues. Just CDR3 DNA is preserved here, 39 bases in frame from base 1.

The immunoSEQ hsTCRB v3.0 assay was used at survey level resolution to sequence the TRB variable region. The targeted TRB sequencing depth was about 35,000-55,000 T-cell genomes per sample. TRB libraries were pooled and sequenced on an Illumina MiSeq using a v3 150-cycle kit. The study's own analysis went as follows. Repertoire analysis ran in R within a reproducible Nextflow workflow covering QC, data transformation and analysis. LymphoSeq2, an R package for exploring AIRR-Seq data, was used to implement the custom analyses. After excluding a few samples that yielded fewer than 5000 total TRB sequences, fewer than 200 HIV repertoires remained for analysis. Among the 190 or so HIV repertoires that were kept, under 60 were collected before ART initiation and roughly 130 were collected after ART initiation. Repertoires were downsampled to 5000 TRB nucleotide sequences, and summary statistics were averaged over 100 downsampling iterations. The analysis kept only TRB sequences whose CDR3 regions were at least seven amino acids long. Two measures captured diversity: a Shannon entropy-derived clonality score and the Gini coefficient. Repertoire networks linked the top 5000 CDR3 amino acid sequences whenever two sequences differed by an edit distance of one. For TRB CDR3 amino acid sequences, antigen specificity groups and MHC restriction were predicted with GLIPH2. To flag known CMV, EBV, HIV or tissue antigen associations, CDR3 amino acid sequences were matched against VDJdb and McPAS-TCR. Pre-ART, post-ART and control groups were compared with Wilcoxon signed-rank tests and Holm-Bonferroni correction. TCRdb took over this immuneACCESS table, retaining in-frame rearrangements with V and J assigned. Such tables are incomplete; in checked studies, under half of the missing clones stem from an unresolved V gene, and the remainder is unexplained. That table gives V, J and clone size, and the DNA gave D and trimming. Recorded for this sample are around 20,000 clones; over 65% of them occurred a single time. Approximately 15% of the sample rests with the top ten.

The material was unsorted PBMCs, obtained 0.5 years before starting antiretroviral therapy. The sequence was obtained from a woman in her forties or fifties with HIV. The chain is made from TRBV7-9 and TRBJ2-7; no confident D gene assignment can be made. Read as DNA, the sequence is TGTGCCAGCAGCTTAACGAGGAAATGGGAGCAGTACGTC. It encodes CASSLTRKWEQYV.